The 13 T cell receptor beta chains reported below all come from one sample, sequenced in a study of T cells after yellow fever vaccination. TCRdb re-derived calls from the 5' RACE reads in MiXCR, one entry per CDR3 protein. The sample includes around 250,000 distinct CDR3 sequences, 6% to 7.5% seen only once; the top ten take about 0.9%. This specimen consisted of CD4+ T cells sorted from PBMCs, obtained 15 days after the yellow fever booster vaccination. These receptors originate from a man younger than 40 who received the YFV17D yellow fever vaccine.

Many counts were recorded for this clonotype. CDR3 coding DNA: TGCAGTGCTAGGGGACCGGCCGGGGAGCTGTTTTTT. Protein product: CSARGPAGELFF. The chain employs TRBV20-1 and TRBJ2-2, with D perhaps matching TRBD1 or TRBD2 (5 bases each). The CDR3 is 12 amino acids. The germline gives CDR1 DFQATT, CDR2 SNEGSKA (reference sequence). Trimming took off 3 bases at V and 6 bases at J, with 8 bases between the two ends.

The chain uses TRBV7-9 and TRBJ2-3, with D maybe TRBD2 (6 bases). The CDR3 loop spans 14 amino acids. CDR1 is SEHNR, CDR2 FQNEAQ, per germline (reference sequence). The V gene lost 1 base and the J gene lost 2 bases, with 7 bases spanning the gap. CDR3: CASSLGLVTDTQYF. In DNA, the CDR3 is TGTGCCAGCAGCTTAGGACTAGTCACAGATACGCAGTATTTT.

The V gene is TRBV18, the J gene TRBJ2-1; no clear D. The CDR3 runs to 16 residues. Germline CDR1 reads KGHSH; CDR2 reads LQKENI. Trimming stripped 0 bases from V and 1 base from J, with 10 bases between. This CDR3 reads CASSPPRQLSYNEQFF. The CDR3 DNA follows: TGTGCCAGCTCACCACCGCGGCAGTTGTCCTACAATGAGCAGTTCTTC.

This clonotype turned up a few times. The CDR3 is CASQGPSYNYGYTF. The CDR3 nucleotides are TGTGCCAGCCAGGGGCCATCCTATAACTATGGCTACACCTTC. V and J are TRBV12-3 or TRBV12-4 and TRBJ1-2; D is possibly TRBD1 (6 bases). V was trimmed by 8 bases and J by 1 base, leaving 14 bases between them. This CDR3 has 14 amino acids.

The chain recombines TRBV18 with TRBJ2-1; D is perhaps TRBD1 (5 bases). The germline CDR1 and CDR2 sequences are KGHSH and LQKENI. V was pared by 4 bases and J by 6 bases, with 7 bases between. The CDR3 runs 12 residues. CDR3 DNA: TGTGCCAGCTCACGACAGATCAATGAGCAGTTCTTC. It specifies CASSRQINEQFF.

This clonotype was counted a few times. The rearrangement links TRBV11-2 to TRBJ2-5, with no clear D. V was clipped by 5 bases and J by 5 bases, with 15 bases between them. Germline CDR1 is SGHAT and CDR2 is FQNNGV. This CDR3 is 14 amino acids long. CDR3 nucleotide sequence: TGTGCCAGCAGCCGTCTAACGAAAGGGGAGACCCAGTACTTC. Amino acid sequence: CASSRLTKGETQYF.

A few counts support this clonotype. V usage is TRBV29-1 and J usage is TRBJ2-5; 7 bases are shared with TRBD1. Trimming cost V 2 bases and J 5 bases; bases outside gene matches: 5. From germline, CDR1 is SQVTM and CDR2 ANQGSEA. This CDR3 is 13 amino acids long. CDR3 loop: CSVETGAGETQYF. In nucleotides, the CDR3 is TGCAGCGTTGAAACAGGGGCCGGGGAGACCCAGTACTTC.

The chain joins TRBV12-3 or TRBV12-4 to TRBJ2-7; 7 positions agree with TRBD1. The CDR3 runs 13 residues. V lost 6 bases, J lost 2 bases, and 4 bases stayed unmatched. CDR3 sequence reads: CASRAGTAYEQYF. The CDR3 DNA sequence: TGTGCCAGCAGAGCCGGGACAGCCTACGAGCAGTACTTC.

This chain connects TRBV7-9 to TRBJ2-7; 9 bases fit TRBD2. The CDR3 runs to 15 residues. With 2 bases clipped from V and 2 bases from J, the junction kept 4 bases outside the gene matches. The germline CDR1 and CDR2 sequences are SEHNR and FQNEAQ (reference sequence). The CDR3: CASSLLAGVTYEQYF. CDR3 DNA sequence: TGTGCCAGCAGCTTATTAGCGGGAGTGACCTACGAGCAGTACTTC.

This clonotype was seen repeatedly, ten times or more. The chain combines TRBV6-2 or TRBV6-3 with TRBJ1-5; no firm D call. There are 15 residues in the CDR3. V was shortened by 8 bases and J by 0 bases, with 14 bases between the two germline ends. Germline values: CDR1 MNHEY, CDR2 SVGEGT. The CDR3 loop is CASFPASNSNQPQHF. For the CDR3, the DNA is TGTGCCAGCTTTCCAGCCAGCAATAGCAATCAGCCCCAGCATTTT.

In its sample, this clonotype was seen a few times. CDR3 in DNA: TGTGCCAGCAGCGCCCCCGGGACCCAAGCTGAAGCTTTCTTT. Translating gives CASSAPGTQAEAFF. The rearrangement links TRBV6-1 to TRBJ1-1; TRBD1 might be the D (5 bases). The CDR3 has 14 amino acids. V was pared by 6 bases and J by 6 bases, with 17 bases between. Per the germline V gene, CDR1 is MNHNS and CDR2 is SASEGT.

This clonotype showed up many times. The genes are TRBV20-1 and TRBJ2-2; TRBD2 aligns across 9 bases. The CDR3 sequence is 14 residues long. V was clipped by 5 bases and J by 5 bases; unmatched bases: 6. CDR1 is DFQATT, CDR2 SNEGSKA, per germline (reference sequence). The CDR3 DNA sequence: TGCAGTGCTCTCAGCGGGAGGTCGACCGGGGAGCTGTTTTTT. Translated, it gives CSALSGRSTGELFF.

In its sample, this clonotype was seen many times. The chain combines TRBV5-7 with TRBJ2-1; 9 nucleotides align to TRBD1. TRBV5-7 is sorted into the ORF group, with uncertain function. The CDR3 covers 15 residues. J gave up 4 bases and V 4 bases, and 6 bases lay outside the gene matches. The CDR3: CASSTGTGSYNEQFF. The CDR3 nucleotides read TGTGCCAGCAGCACCGGGACAGGGAGTTACAATGAGCAGTTCTTC.